The clone carrying this T cell receptor (beta chain) was counted between two and nine times. TCRdb itself ran the 5' RACE reads through MiXCR, one entry per CDR3 protein. The sample lists hundreds of thousands of distinct CDR3 sequences; around 15% were seen once. The sample belongs to a study of T-cell memory formation after mild COVID-19. About the study: In these data, TCR clusters were largely donor specific.

CDR3 length: 15 residues. Germline loops: CDR1 SGHRS, CDR2 YFSETQ. Trimming shortened V by 1 base and J by 5 bases, and 14 bases separated the two germline ends. Sequenced sample: PBMCs or a T cell subset sorted from them (not recorded which). This chain joins TRBV5-1 and TRBJ2-3; tentatively, D is TRBD1 or TRBD2 (6 bases each). The source is a young man who had mild COVID-19 (a few samples of this study predate the infection). Cell type and time point are not known. CDR3 sequence: CASSLMGGPGDTQYF. Written as DNA, the CDR3 is TGCGCCAGCAGCTTGATGGGGGGCCCTGGAGATACGCAGTATTTT.